The 26 T cell receptor beta chains reported below all come from one sample, sequenced in a study of control samples from healthy donors and cancer patients. Repertoires were generated with immunoSEQ multiplex PCR, while TCRdb's copy carries only in-frame clones and drops some. The data show about 170,000 clones, with 88% seen just once and 4.9% held by the top ten. Source material: blood. All receptors come from a woman aged 25-40 years in good health.

The chain carries TRBV4-1 and TRBJ2-5; D may be TRBD2 (6 bases). The germline CDR1 and CDR2 sequences are MGHRA and YSYEKL. Trimming pared 1 base from V and 5 bases from J, leaving 17 bases between. The length of the CDR3 is 16 residues. The CDR3 nucleotides are TGCGCCAGCAGCCAAGTTGAGGCTAGCGCGTGGGAGACCCAGTACTTC. Translating it yields CASSQVEASAWETQYF.

The chain uses TRBV13 and TRBJ2-7, with 10 bases that match TRBD1. The ends lost 4 bases at V and 2 bases at J; junction bases unmatched: 11. CDR1 is PRHDT and CDR2 is FYEKMQ in the germline V gene (reference sequence). The CDR3 spans 17 residues. This CDR3 reads CASSSRQGATRTYEQYV. In nucleotides, the CDR3 is TGTGCCAGCAGCTCCCGACAGGGGGCGACCCGAACCTACGAGCAGTACGTC.

This chain connects TRBV4-1 to TRBJ2-7; the match to TRBD2 covers 10 bases. V gave up 0 bases and J gave up 5 bases; unmatched junction bases: 10. Germline CDR1 reads MGHRA; CDR2 reads YSYEKL. The CDR3 consists of 17 residues. The CDR3, as DNA: TGCGCCAGCAGCCAAGAGTTTAGTAGCGGGAGGTCCGACGAGCAGTACTTC. This translates into CASSQEFSSGRSDEQYF.

V and J are TRBV6-5 and TRBJ2-5, with D possibly being TRBD1 or TRBD2 (5 bases each). The CDR3 is made up of 14 amino acids. Trimming cost V 10 bases and J 2 bases, with 17 bases left between them. Germline CDR1 MNHEY, CDR2 SVGAGI. CDR3 sequence reads: CATSRPGPQETQYF. CDR3 in DNA: TGTGCCACTTCAAGACCGGGACCACAAGAGACCCAGTACTTC.

The gene calls are TRBV5-6 and TRBJ2-2, with D unresolved. From germline, CDR1 is SGHDT and CDR2 YYEEEE. Trimming removed 2 bases at V and 3 bases at J, with 14 bases between. This CDR3 region has 16 residues. Written as DNA, the CDR3 is TGTGCCAGCAGCTTCACCTCCGGATTGTACACCGGGGAGCTGTTTTTT. Residues: CASSFTSGLYTGELFF.

J is TRBJ1-6 and V is TRBV18; D might be TRBD1 (5 bases). This CDR3 is 16 amino acids long. Germline CDR1 KGHSH, CDR2 LQKENI. V was pared by 2 bases and J by 8 bases, with 16 bases between. This CDR3 is CASSPSGGEGHSPLHF. CDR3 nucleotide sequence: TGTGCCAGCTCACCAAGCGGAGGGGAGGGCCATTCACCCCTCCACTTT.

DNA of the CDR3: TGTGCCAGCAGTGACTCGAGGAACAGGTTGAACAATGAGCAGTTCTTC. This codes for CASSDSRNRLNNEQFF. The gene calls are TRBV6-4 and TRBJ2-1; a possible D gene is TRBD1 (5 bases). Germline V gene sequence: CDR1 MRHNA, CDR2 SNTAGT. The V end was cut by 0 bases, the J end by 5 bases, with 14 bases between. The CDR3 runs to 16 residues.

This sequence joins TRBV27 and TRBJ2-5; D not resolved. CDR3 length equals 15 residues. V lost 5 bases and J 1 base, leaving 14 bases between the germline ends. Germline CDR1 MNHEY, CDR2 SMNVEV (reference sequence). CDR3 protein: CASSITRHSQETQYF. CDR3 in DNA: TGTGCCAGCAGTATAACGAGACACTCCCAAGAGACCCAGTACTTC.

The rearrangement links TRBV12-3 or TRBV12-4 to TRBJ2-3; D remains ambiguous. The CDR3 spans 13 residues. V lost 6 bases and J lost 6, with 13 bases in between. In DNA, the CDR3 is TGTGCCAGCAGAGGTTCGGGCCTCGATACGCAGTATTTT. It encodes CASRGSGLDTQYF.

This chain connects TRBV18 to TRBJ2-5; D possibly uses TRBD1 or TRBD2 (5 bases each). V was pared by 6 bases and J by 2 bases, with 10 bases between. The CDR3 has 13 amino acids. Germline V lookup: CDR1 KGHSH, CDR2 LQKENI. In DNA form, the CDR3 reads TGTGCCAGCTCGGGACGGCTACAAGAGACCCAGTACTTC. It yields the protein CASSGRLQETQYF.

The chain recombines TRBV10-3 with TRBJ2-2, with 10 bases that match TRBD1. CDR3 length: 15 amino acids. The V segment lost 3 bases and the J segment 7 bases; nucleotides outside the gene matches: 5. The germline V gene has CDR1 ENHRY and CDR2 SYGVKD. For the CDR3, the DNA is TGTGCCATCAGTGACGGGACAGGGGCGAACGGGGAGCTGTTTTTT. This translates into CAISDGTGANGELFF.

J is TRBJ2-1 and V is TRBV4-1, with D possibly being TRBD2 (5 bases). The germline V and J ends were trimmed by 2 bases and 9 bases, with 14 bases remaining between them. Germline V gives CDR1 MGHRA, CDR2 YSYEKL. The CDR3 consists of 14 residues. This CDR3 reads CASSQFSGTTEQFF. CDR3 bases: TGCGCCAGCAGCCAATTCTCGGGAACGACTGAGCAGTTCTTC.

This clone was detected only a few times. This rearrangement joins TRBV5-5 to TRBJ1-2; no reliable D call. This CDR3 has 14 amino acids. Per germline, CDR1 SGHKS and CDR2 YYEKEE (reference sequence). Deletions cut 0 bases from V and 8 bases from J, with 14 bases between. In nucleotides, the CDR3 is TGTGCCAGCAGCTTGGAGGCGGGTAAAAGAGGCTACACCTTC. It yields the protein CASSLEAGKRGYTF.

V and J are TRBV7-9 and TRBJ2-7; TRBD2 might be the D (5 bases). This CDR3 is 12 amino acids long. The germline gives CDR1 SEHNR, CDR2 FQNEAQ (reference sequence). Trimming removed 5 bases from V and 5 bases from J, with 10 bases in between. CDR3 sequence reads: CASSRGLNEQYV. The DNA of the CDR3 is TGTGCCAGCAGCCGAGGGCTGAACGAGCAGTACGTC.

This sequence joins TRBV2 and TRBJ2-5; 13 nucleotides match TRBD2. The CDR3 spans 15 residues. CDR1 and CDR2 from the germline V gene are SNHLY and FYNNEI. The ends lost 8 bases at V and 1 base at J; junction bases unmatched: 4. As DNA, the CDR3 is TGTGCCAGCCAGACTAGCGGGAGGCTCCAAGAGACCCAGTACTTC. It encodes CASQTSGRLQETQYF.

This chain connects TRBV4-1 to TRBJ2-5; 9 positions agree with TRBD2. Per germline, CDR1 MGHRA and CDR2 YSYEKL. The CDR3 has 14 amino acids. Trimming cost V 1 base and J 10 bases; bases outside gene matches: 7. CDR3 amino acids: CASSQVGSGRNQYF. CDR3 bases: TGCGCCAGCAGCCAAGTAGGTAGCGGGAGAAACCAGTACTTC.

This clone was recorded a few times. The rearrangement links TRBV7-9 to TRBJ1-2, with D possibly being TRBD1 (5 bases). The CDR3 length is 11 residues. CDR1 is SEHNR, CDR2 FQNEAQ, per germline (reference sequence). The ends were cut back, 0 bases at V and 10 bases at J, with 6 bases in the middle. The CDR3 spells CASSLATDYTF. The CDR3 DNA reads as TGTGCCAGCAGCTTAGCGACAGACTACACCTTC. Filled out from reference TRBV7-9 and TRBJ1-2, the complete variable domain reads DTGVSQNPRHKITKRGQNVTFRCDPISEHNRLYWYRQTLGQGPEFLTYFQNEAQLEKSRLLSDRFSAERPKGSFSTLEIQRTEQGDSAMYLCASSLATDYTFGSGTRLTVV.

The chain uses TRBV10-3 and TRBJ2-5, with 7 nucleotides matching TRBD1. Germline V gene data show CDR1 as ENHRY and CDR2 as SYGVKD. The length of the CDR3 is 15 residues. The V segment lost 3 bases and the J segment 5 bases; nucleotides outside the gene matches: 9. CDR3 in DNA: TGTGCCATCAGTGACCCCAGACAGGGAACGGAGACCCAGTACTTC. Protein: CAISDPRQGTETQYF.

This chain joins TRBV28 and TRBJ1-4; 7 positions match TRBD1. V dropped 4 bases and J dropped 8; count of bases not matched to a gene: 10. Per germline, CDR1 MDHEN and CDR2 SYDVKM. This CDR3 has 15 residues. CDR3 region: CASSSEQGEGEKLFF. DNA of the CDR3: TGTGCCAGCAGTTCGGAGCAGGGGGAAGGGGAAAAACTGTTTTTT. Supplemented by reference TRBV28 and TRBJ1-4, the full variable domain reads DVKVTQSSRYLVKRTGEKVFLECVQDMDHENMFWYRQDPGLGLRLIYFSYDVKMKEKGDIPEGYSVSREKKERFSLILESASTNQTSMYLCASSSEQGEGEKLFFGSGTQLSVL.

The gene calls are TRBV19 and TRBJ1-4; D is undetermined. The CDR3 is made up of 10 amino acids. V was shortened by 3 bases and J by 10 bases, with 3 bases between the two germline ends. Germline V lookup: CDR1 LNHDA, CDR2 SQIVND (reference sequence). CDR3 protein: CASSIVKLFF. CDR3 nucleotide sequence: TGTGCCAGTAGTATTGTAAAACTGTTTTTT.

This chain connects TRBV10-3 to TRBJ1-2, with 12 bases that match TRBD1. Unmatched junction bases numbered 14, after V lost 11 bases and J lost 7 bases. Germline CDR1 ENHRY, CDR2 SYGVKD. This CDR3 comprises 15 residues. The CDR3 coding sequence is TGTGCCGCGGCGAGCCTCGGGACAGGGGGCTTTGGCTACACCTTC. Encoded protein: CAAASLGTGGFGYTF.

This chain joins TRBV9 and TRBJ1-3; D is unresolved. This CDR3 is 16 amino acids long. Germline CDR1 is SGDLS and CDR2 is YYNGEE. V was trimmed by 0 bases and J by 0 bases, leaving 10 bases between them. For the CDR3, the DNA is TGTGCCAGCAGCGTAGGAAGTAGCAGCTCTGGAAACACCATATATTTT. It yields the protein CASSVGSSSSGNTIYF.

V usage is TRBV6-2 or TRBV6-3 and J usage is TRBJ2-2, with D maybe TRBD1 (6 bases). The CDR3 spans 13 residues. Trimming cost V 0 bases and J 9 bases, with 8 bases left between them. CDR1 is MNHEY and CDR2 is SVGEGT in the germline V gene. CDR3 in amino acids: CASSYSGARELFF. CDR3 coding DNA: TGTGCCAGCAGTTACTCGGGGGCTCGGGAGCTGTTTTTT.

V gene TRBV28 combines with J gene TRBJ1-1; 10 bases are a match to TRBD1. Germline V gives CDR1 MDHEN, CDR2 SYDVKM. After removal of 4 bases from V and 5 bases from J, the junction contained 10 bases not matched to a gene. This CDR3 is 16 amino acids long. The CDR3 protein is CASSSATGQGGTEAFF. CDR3 DNA: TGTGCCAGCAGTTCCGCCACTGGACAGGGGGGGACTGAAGCTTTCTTT.

The chain uses TRBV9 and TRBJ2-1; 10 nucleotides agree with TRBD1. Germline assignment: CDR1 SGDLS and CDR2 YYNGEE. After removal of 6 bases from V and 6 bases from J, the junction contained 6 bases not matched to a gene. CDR3 length: 14 amino acids. The CDR3 DNA reads TGTGCCAGCAACGGGGGACAGGGGTCCAATGAGCAGTTCTTC. The encoded protein is CASNGGQGSNEQFF.

Here the CDR3 reads CASSPRTSGTDTQYF. The CDR3 bases are TGTGCCAGTAGTCCTCGGACTAGCGGTACAGATACGCAGTATTTT. V gene TRBV19 combines with J gene TRBJ2-3; 10 nucleotides align to TRBD2. Germline lookup yields CDR1 LNHDA and CDR2 SQIVND (reference sequence). Trimming cost V 5 bases and J 3 bases; bases outside gene matches: 5. This CDR3 spans 15 amino acids.